This T cell receptor (beta chain) was documented in a study of T cell responses to AZD1222 COVID-19 vaccine. Study-level results: Females outnumbered males among donors, who were mostly white British; clonal diversity was possibly underestimated. Two AZD1222 administrations were followed by greater Spike-specific TCR breadth and depth. None of the repertoires were sampled until the peak T cell response had passed.

The CDR3 covers 10 residues. CDR1 is MNHEY, CDR2 SVGAGI, per germline. Trimming shortened V by 10 bases and J by 5 bases, and 8 bases separated the two germline ends. With regard to this clone: Its antigen remains unknown.

TCRdb's copy holds only in-frame clones and misses some; the assay was immunoSEQ multiplex PCR. This sample carries roughly 70,000 clones, 85% of them seen once, and the ten largest clones take roughly 20%. The clonotype was recovered from an adult in good health. The chain uses TRBV6-5 and TRBJ1-2; D is ambiguous. Sequencing used peripheral blood, obtained on day 0 of AZD1222 vaccination. This CDR3 is CATHRYGYTF. CDR3 bases: TGTGCCACCCATCGATATGGCTACACCTTC.